This T cell receptor (beta chain) was observed in a study of regulatory T cells in long-lasting Graves disease. This clonotype was seen ten or more times. Arm-PCR of CDR3 regions and iRepertoire HTBI primers were used to build TCR beta libraries. TCRdb passed the multiplex PCR reads through MiXCR, listing each CDR3 protein once. The sample shows over 450,000 distinct CDR3 sequences, more than 10% of them seen only once. Documented time point: newly diagnosed GD, antithyroid drugs for less than 3 months. Making the TCR library involved RNA that had been extracted from PBMCs. The CDR3 loop spans 15 amino acids. V dropped 4 bases and J dropped 2 bases, with 16 bases sitting between them. The germline CDR1 and CDR2 sequences are SGHRS and YFSETQ. These same data were also listed under a study on T cells in Graves' hyperthyroidism and ophthalmopathy. That paper adds: Uncontrolled infection, other autoimmune disease, pregnancy or lactation disqualified patients from enrolment. The model's output predicted ophthalmopathy at a median of about 6.5 months prior to onset.

The chain has TRBV5-1 and TRBJ2-7, with a weak D call TRBD2 (7 bases). The receptor's source is a woman aged 25 to 39 with Graves disease. The starting material was peripheral blood mononuclear cells (PBMCs), obtained at new diagnosis, from a patient treated with antithyroid drugs. This CDR3 is CASSDQGGGTYEQYF. Here the CDR3 DNA reads TGCGCCAGCAGCGATCAAGGGGGGGGTACCTACGAGCAGTACTTC.